This TCR beta chain derives from a study of T cell repertoires in cytomegalovirus infection. In the study overall: Newly reported HLA-C-restricted and thoroughly characterized HLA-B-restricted CMV epitopes were employed. TCR beta signatures that were public indicated CMV infection and matching HLA type. The study's findings and limits: Totalled public TCR beta family frequency picked out people who carried CMV plus the relevant HLA.

CDR1 and CDR2 from the germline V gene are SGHTA and FQGNSA. The length of the CDR3 is 17 residues. MiXCR, run by TCRdb on the reads, gives a single entry per CDR3 protein. The profile covers roughly 990,000 distinct CDR3 sequences, with roughly 31% appearing a single time and around an eighth taken by the ten largest. Concerning this clonotype: Its antigen remains unidentified. An end of the junction does not agree with germline; a read error may underlie this.

This specimen was cultured CD8+ T cells from PBMCs, taken from culture after CMV antigen stimulation. This TCR was recovered from a human donor in good health (CMV status not recorded). Some clones in this sample may be carry-over from other donors' samples. The chain recombines TRBV7-2 with TRBJ1-4, with a weak D call TRBD1 (5 bases). CDR3 in amino acids: CANSFRIPTATNEKLFF. CDR3 in DNA: TGTGCCAACAGCTTTAGGATCCCGACAGCAACTAATGAAAAACTGTTTTTT.